These 12 T cell receptor beta chains came from one sample sequenced in a study of T cells in Graves' hyperthyroidism and ophthalmopathy. RNA transcripts yielded amplified TCR beta CDR3 regions. Researchers ran a first-round RT-PCR on the TCR CDR3 using the HTBI primer set. Each CDR3 protein gets one entry after TCRdb re-called the multiplex PCR reads with MiXCR. The profile shows 400,000 or so distinct CDR3 sequences, about an eighth of them singletons. The sequenced sample was blood. The receptors derive from a man in his fifties or sixties with Graves' ophthalmopathy.

The rearrangement uses TRBV15 and TRBJ1-3, with D unclear. The CDR3 length is 16 residues. Trimming cost V 0 bases and J 0 bases, with 9 bases left between them. CDR1 LNHNV and CDR2 YYDKDF come from the germline V gene (reference sequence). The CDR3 DNA follows: TGTGCCACCAGCAGAGATCATCTAAACTCTGGAAACACCATATATTTT. Translated, it gives CATSRDHLNSGNTIYF.

This clonotype came up a few times. V is TRBV29-1 and J is TRBJ1-5, with 8 bases that match TRBD1. The CDR3 spans 13 residues. In germline, CDR1 is SQVTM, CDR2 ANQGSEA. J was trimmed by 0 bases and V by 6 bases; bases with no gene match: 1. CDR3 DNA sequence: TGCAGCGTCGGACAGGGTAGCAATCAGCCCCAGCATTTT. Residues: CSVGQGSNQPQHF. Full variable domain (remainder filled in from reference TRBV29-1 and TRBJ1-5): SAVISQKPSRDICQRGTSLTIQCQVDSQVTMMFWYRQQPGQSLTLIATANQGSEATYESGFVIDKFPISRPNLTFSTLTVSNMSPEDSSIYLCSVGQGSNQPQHFGDGTRLSIL.

This clonotype has a handful of counts. The CDR3 DNA is TGTGCCACCAGCAGAGAGGATACGCAAGGGGAGACCCAGTACTTC. Translation: CATSREDTQGETQYF. V gene TRBV15 combines with J gene TRBJ2-5; D is uncertain. The CDR3 totals 15 residues. Germline V gives CDR1 LNHNV, CDR2 YYDKDF (reference sequence). Trimming removed 0 bases from V and 5 bases from J, with 13 bases in between.

This clonotype turned up a few times. The gene calls are TRBV20-1 and TRBJ2-7; 8 bases align to TRBD2. Losses at the gene ends were 5 bases for V and 0 bases for J; bases not matched to a gene: 12. Germline CDR1 reads DFQATT; CDR2 reads SNEGSKA (reference sequence). This CDR3 has 16 amino acids. The CDR3 here is CSAHQASGHSSYEQYF. The CDR3 region has the DNA TGCAGTGCTCACCAGGCTAGCGGGCATAGCTCCTACGAGCAGTACTTC.

This clonotype occurred many times. The V and J genes are TRBV11-2 and TRBJ2-7, with 8 bases identical to TRBD1. CDR3 length equals 16 residues. Germline V lookup: CDR1 SGHAT, CDR2 FQNNGV. J was trimmed by 4 bases and V by 5 bases; bases with no gene match: 13. Here the CDR3 DNA reads TGTGCCAGCAGCCGCCCCAGGCAGGGGGCTGGTTACGAGCAGTACTTC. It specifies CASSRPRQGAGYEQYF.

J is TRBJ1-5 and V is TRBV7-8; tentatively, D is TRBD1 (6 bases). Germline CDR1 reads SGHVS; CDR2 reads FQNEAQ. The germline V and J ends were trimmed by 5 bases and 6 bases, with 17 bases remaining between them. This CDR3 spans 15 amino acids. This CDR3 reads CASSETGTRGQPQHF. Here the CDR3 DNA reads TGTGCCAGCAGCGAAACAGGGACCCGGGGTCAGCCCCAGCATTTT. The entire variable domain, with the rest obtained from reference TRBV7-8 and TRBJ1-5, is as follows: GAGVSQSPRYKVAKRGQDVALRCDPISGHVSLFWYQQALGQGPEFLTYFQNEAQLDKSGLPSDRFFAERPEGSVSTLKIQRTQQEDSAVYLCASSETGTRGQPQHFGDGTRLSIL.

A few counts support this clonotype. V usage is TRBV4-2 and J usage is TRBJ2-7, with 8 bases aligning to TRBD2. V was clipped by 3 bases and J by 6 bases; unmatched bases: 13. Germline CDR1 LGHNA, CDR2 YNFKEQ. The CDR3 is 16 amino acids. The CDR3 nucleotides are TGTGCCAGCAGCCACCCCGGGGAACTAGCGGCTAGCGAGCAGTACTTC. Residues: CASSHPGELAASEQYF.

Note on this clonotype: A much larger clone sits a single nucleotide away, making a read error possible. The chain joins TRBV3-1 to TRBJ2-7; 8 nucleotides agree with TRBD2. V was clipped by 3 bases and J by 5 bases; unmatched bases: 6. The CDR3 spans 14 residues. CDR1 and CDR2 from the germline V gene are LGHDT and YNNKEL (reference sequence). CDR3 bases: TGTGCCAGCAGCCACAGCGGGGGTGGCGACGAGCAGTACTTC. As protein: CASSHSGGGDEQYF.

Ten or more counts support this clonotype. The rearrangement links TRBV4-1 to TRBJ2-7, with D tentatively TRBD2 (5 bases). V was clipped by 1 base and J by 4 bases, with 11 bases between them. Germline CDR1 and CDR2: MGHRA and YSYEKL. The CDR3 loop spans 14 amino acids. The CDR3 coding sequence is TGCGCCAGCAGCCAAGTCGGGAAGAAGTACGAGCAGTACTTC. Translated, it gives CASSQVGKKYEQYF.

This clonotype has a handful of counts. The rearrangement joins TRBV7-9 to TRBJ1-1; TRBD1 might be the D (5 bases). Trimming removed 3 bases from V and 4 bases from J, with 18 bases in between. This CDR3 has 16 residues. Germline loops: CDR1 SEHNR, CDR2 FQNEAQ (reference sequence). CDR3 sequence reads: CASSFYARGEVTEAFF. CDR3 in DNA: TGTGCCAGCAGCTTTTACGCGCGGGGCGAGGTCACTGAAGCTTTCTTT.

At least ten counts were recorded for this clonotype. The chain combines TRBV6-1 with TRBJ2-7, with TRBD2 identical over 7 bases. Germline V lookup: CDR1 MNHNS, CDR2 SASEGT. This CDR3 has 16 residues. The V gene end was trimmed by 0 bases and the J gene end by 5 bases; junction bases not matched to a gene: 10. Here the CDR3 reads CASSEAGTGGLNEQYF. The CDR3 DNA is TGTGCCAGCAGTGAAGCTGGAACGGGAGGACTGAACGAGCAGTACTTC.

This clonotype has just a few counts. V is TRBV28 and J is TRBJ2-7, with 7 bases fitting TRBD2. The CDR3 is 13 residues long. CDR1 and CDR2 (germline): MDHEN, SYDVKM. The ends lost 6 bases at V and 3 bases at J; junction bases unmatched: 5. The CDR3 loop is CASSRASGYEQYF. CDR3 coding DNA: TGTGCCAGCAGCCGAGCTAGCGGCTACGAGCAGTACTTC.